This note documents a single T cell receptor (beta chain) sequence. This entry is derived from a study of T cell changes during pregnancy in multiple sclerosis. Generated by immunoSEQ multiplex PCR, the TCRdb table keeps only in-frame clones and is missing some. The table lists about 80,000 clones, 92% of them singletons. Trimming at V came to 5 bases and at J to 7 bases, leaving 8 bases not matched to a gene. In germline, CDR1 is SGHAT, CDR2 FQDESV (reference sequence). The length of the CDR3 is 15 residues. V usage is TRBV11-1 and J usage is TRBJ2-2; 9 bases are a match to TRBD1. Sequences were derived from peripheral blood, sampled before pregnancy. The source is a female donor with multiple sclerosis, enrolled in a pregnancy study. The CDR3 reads CASSRQGVSIGELFF. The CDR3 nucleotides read TGTGCCAGCAGCCGACAGGGGGTGAGCATCGGGGAGCTGTTTTTT.